This T cell receptor beta chain was found in a study of identical twins. Study-level results: For monozygotic twins, models underestimated out-of-frame TCR alpha sharing. An excess of low generation probability was shown by twin-shared out-of-frame alpha sequences.

The CDR3 has 13 residues. Trimming removed 0 bases at V and 5 bases at J, with 9 bases between. The germline V gene has CDR1 SGHKS and CDR2 YYEKEE (reference sequence). Template switching supplied a universal primer site; unique molecular identifiers were carried on the cDNA. TCRdb called the 5' RACE reads again in MiXCR, with one record for every CDR3 protein. This table has 500,000 to 650,000 distinct CDR3 sequences, about 7.6% appearing once. To note about this clonotype: Its cognate antigen is unknown.

A further study also used this sample, focusing on yellow fever vaccine responses in identical twins.

The V gene is TRBV5-5, the J gene TRBJ2-7; no clear D. This TCR derives from a young woman in good health. Sequences were obtained from PBMCs. The CDR3 protein is CASSLARVNEQYF. In nucleotides, the CDR3 is TGTGCCAGCAGCTTGGCAAGGGTGAACGAGCAGTACTTC.